Listed below are T cell receptor beta chains from one sample, sequenced in a study of T cells in tuberculosis. Method: immunoSEQ multiplex PCR; TCRdb's copy keeps in-frame clones and lacks some. The data show 40,000 to 45,000 clones, about 95% seen once. Input material: PBMCs. The receptors stem from a donor aged 10-29 years with latent tuberculosis or without tuberculosis infection. CDR3s include the opening cysteine and the closing phenylalanine or tryptophan. A D gene is named only where the DNA matches it firmly. A clone size is listed for some rows: how often the clone was seen (once, few, many), or a class if it is expanded.

d_call	clone_size	v_call	j_call	cdr3_nt	cdr3_aa
NA	NA	TRBV15	TRBJ1-4	TGTGCCACCAGCAGAGATCCGATCTCGACGGGGGAAAAACTGTTTTTT	CATSRDPISTGEKLFF
TRBD1	NA	TRBV5-1	TRBJ2-6	TGCGCCAGCAGCCTGTCGGGGACAGCGACTTCTGGGGCCAACGTCCTGACTTTC	CASSLSGTATSGANVLTF
NA	NA	TRBV5-1	TRBJ2-1	TGCGCCAGCAGCTTGGCCACAGCCAATGAGCAGTTCTTC	CASSLATANEQFF
TRBD1	few	TRBV6-5	TRBJ1-2	TGTGCCAGCAGCCTTCTTGGACAGGCCTATGGCTACACCTTC	CASSLLGQAYGYTF
TRBD2	NA	TRBV30	TRBJ2-2	TGTGCCGGTAAAAAGCGGGAGTACGGCGGGGAGCTGTTTTTT	CAGKKREYGGELFF
NA	NA	TRBV4-1	TRBJ1-6	TGCGCCAGCAGCCAAGATGAAGCTCTCTATAATTCACCCCTCCACTTT	CASSQDEALYNSPLHF
NA	once	TRBV19	TRBJ2-1	TGTGCCAGTAGTATAGAGGCCAGGGTCGAGTCCTACAATGAGCAGTTCTTC	CASSIEARVESYNEQFF
NA	NA	TRBV6-4	TRBJ1-6	TGTGCCAGCAGTACCCTAGGGGGGGTGTCCTATAATTCACCCCTCCACTTT	CASSTLGGVSYNSPLHF
TRBD1	NA	TRBV7-9	TRBJ1-5	TGTGCCAGCAGCCCAGGGACAGGCGGGAGCAATCAGCCCCAGCATTTT	CASSPGTGGSNQPQHF
NA	NA	TRBV9	TRBJ1-2	TGTGCCAGCAGCGAAGGAGGGCTCCTTAACTATGGCTACACCTTC	CASSEGGLLNYGYTF
NA	NA	TRBV25-1	TRBJ2-3	TGTGCCAGCAGTAGAGGAACAGATACGCAGTATTTT	CASSRGTDTQYF
TRBD2	once	TRBV19	TRBJ2-2	TGTGCCAGTAGGGAGACTAGCGGGAGGGTCGACGGGGAGCTGTTTTTT	CASRETSGRVDGELFF
TRBD2	NA	TRBV11-1	TRBJ2-1	TGTGCCAGCAGCTTCCCCGGGACTAGCGGGAATGAGCAGTTCTTC	CASSFPGTSGNEQFF
TRBD1	NA	TRBV5-8	TRBJ2-2	TGTGCCAGCAGCCCGACAGGGTACACCGGGGAGCTGTTTTTT	CASSPTGYTGELFF
NA	NA	TRBV7-2	TRBJ2-2	TGTGCCAGCAGCCTTTACAGGGAAGTCACCGGGGAGCTGTTTTTT	CASSLYREVTGELFF
NA	NA	TRBV21-1	TRBJ1-2	TGTGCCAGCAGCAAAAAGGGACAGAGTTATGGCTACACCTTC	CASSKKGQSYGYTF
TRBD1	NA	TRBV5-1	TRBJ2-2	TGCGCCAGCAGCTTGGTTACGGCAGGGGGTGCCGGGGAGCTGTTTTTT	CASSLVTAGGAGELFF
NA	NA	TRBV27	TRBJ1-2	TGTGCCAGCAGTTTTACCCCCATGGGAGGGGGATTTGGCTACACCTTC	CASSFTPMGGGFGYTF
TRBD1	NA	TRBV10-3	TRBJ2-6	TGTGCCATCTTGGCGGGGACAGGGGCGCCTGGGGCCAACGTCCTGACTTTC	CAILAGTGAPGANVLTF
NA	NA	TRBV30	TRBJ1-1	TGTGCCTGGAATATTGACAGGGAAGCTTTCTTT	CAWNIDREAFF
TRBD1	NA	TRBV19	TRBJ2-7	TGTGCCAGTAAAAAAGACCCCGGGACAGGCTACGAGCAGTACTTC	CASKKDPGTGYEQYF
NA	NA	TRBV18	TRBJ2-7	TGTGCCAGCTCACTGACAGCACTCCCCCAGCCGCAGTACTTC	CASSLTALPQPQYF
TRBD1	NA	TRBV6-6	TRBJ2-3	TGTGCCAGCAATATGGACAGGGCAGCCAACACAGATACGCAGTATTTT	CASNMDRAANTDTQYF
NA	NA	TRBV19	TRBJ1-5	TGTGCCAGTAGTATAGGGGAGCAGCCCCAGCATTTT	CASSIGEQPQHF
TRBD2	once	TRBV11-2	TRBJ2-7	TGTGCCAGCAGCTTAGCTAGCGGCTACGAGCAGTACTTC	CASSLASGYEQYF
NA	once	TRBV27	TRBJ2-7	TGTGCCAGCAGTGCCCGGCACAGTAAGCACGAGCAGTACTTC	CASSARHSKHEQYF
TRBD1	NA	TRBV19	TRBJ1-1	TGTGCCAGTAGTATAGCTACGGACAGGAATGGAAAAGCTTTCTTT	CASSIATDRNGKAFF
TRBD2	NA	TRBV11-3	TRBJ2-1	TGTGCCAGCAGCTTAAGTACTAGCGGGAGTTATGAGCAGTTCTTC	CASSLSTSGSYEQFF
NA	once	TRBV18	TRBJ2-5	TGTGCCAGCTCAAAGAGGGAGACCCAGTACTTC	CASSKRETQYF
TRBD2	NA	TRBV7-8	TRBJ2-7	TGTGCCAGCAGGGGTGGCGGGGGAACAGAAGAAGAGCAGTACTTC	CASRGGGGTEEEQYF
TRBD2	NA	TRBV4-1	TRBJ2-7	TGCGCCAGCAGCCCGACTAGCGGGGCCCCCTACGAGCAGTACTTC	CASSPTSGAPYEQYF
TRBD1	NA	TRBV5-1	TRBJ2-7	TGCGCCAGCAGCGCCGGACAGGGGTCCGTAAGTGGCGAGCAGTACTTC	CASSAGQGSVSGEQYF
TRBD2	NA	TRBV5-1	TRBJ2-2	TGCGCCAGCAGCATCCCGACTAGCGGGGGGTCCGGGGAGCTGTTTTTT	CASSIPTSGGSGELFF
TRBD2	NA	TRBV25-1	TRBJ2-3	TGTGCCAGCAACCCAGGACGGGGACTAACGGCAGATACGCAGTATTTT	CASNPGRGLTADTQYF
NA	NA	TRBV7-9	TRBJ2-7	TGTGCCAGCAGCTTAGACTTAGACTACGAGCAGTACTTC	CASSLDLDYEQYF
NA	NA	TRBV7-8	TRBJ1-5	TGTGCCAGCAGCTTGCAAAACGAGTATAGCAATCAGCCCCAGCATTTT	CASSLQNEYSNQPQHF
NA	NA	TRBV15	TRBJ2-3	TGTGCCACCGGGCGGGAACCGAACGGGGGCACAGATACGCAGTATTTT	CATGREPNGGTDTQYF